This record concerns one T cell receptor beta chain sequence. This entry belongs to a study of blood T cell repertoires in COVID-19. J was trimmed by 8 bases and V by 5 bases; bases with no gene match: 14. CDR3 size: 16 residues. Germline lookup yields CDR1 SGHTA and CDR2 FQGTGA. TCRdb's copy holds only in-frame clones and misses some; the assay was immunoSEQ multiplex PCR. The sample lists 130,000 to 150,000 clones, roughly 85% occurring once. The source material was peripheral blood. This rearrangement joins TRBV7-3 to TRBJ2-3; 9 bases align to TRBD2. This TCR came from a woman aged 55 to 70 with COVID-19, enrolled during active disease. The CDR3 sequence is CASSPGRSGGLGTQYF. The CDR3 nucleotides read TGTGCCAGCAGCCCCGGACGGAGCGGGGGGTTGGGTACGCAGTATTTT.